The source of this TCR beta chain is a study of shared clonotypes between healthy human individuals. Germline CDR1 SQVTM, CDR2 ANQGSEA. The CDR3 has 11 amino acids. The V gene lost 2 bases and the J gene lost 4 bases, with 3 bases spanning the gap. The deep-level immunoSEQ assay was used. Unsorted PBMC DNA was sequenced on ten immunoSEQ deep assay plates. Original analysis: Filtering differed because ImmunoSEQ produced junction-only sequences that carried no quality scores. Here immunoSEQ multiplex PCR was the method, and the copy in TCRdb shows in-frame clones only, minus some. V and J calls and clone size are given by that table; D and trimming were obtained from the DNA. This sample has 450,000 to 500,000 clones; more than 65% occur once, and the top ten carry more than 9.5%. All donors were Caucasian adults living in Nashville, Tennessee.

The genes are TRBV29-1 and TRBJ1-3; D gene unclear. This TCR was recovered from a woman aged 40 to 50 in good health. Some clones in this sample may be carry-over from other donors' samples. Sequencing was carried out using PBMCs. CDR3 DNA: TGCAGCGTTGAAAAAGGAAACACCATATATTTT. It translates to CSVEKGNTIYF.